One sample yielded the 30 T cell receptor beta chains listed below, sequenced in a study of shared clonotypes between healthy human individuals. Measured with immunoSEQ multiplex PCR; TCRdb has only the in-frame clones, and not every one. The data show some 89,000 clones, with roughly two thirds seen just once and less than 50% held by the top ten. The sample taken for sequencing was memory CD8+ T cells sorted from blood. Subset: CD45RO+ cells pooled with CCR7-negative TemRA cells. The receptors originated from a man aged 25 to 45 in good health.

This clone was seen once. The chain has TRBV4-3 and TRBJ2-1; 8 bases are shared with TRBD2. CDR1 is LGHNA, CDR2 YSLEER, per germline. Germline trimming cut 0 bases from V and 7 bases from J; bases unmatched to any gene: 8. The CDR3 consists of 16 residues. The CDR3 DNA reads as TGCGCCAGCAGCCAAGAGTCCAGCGGGGGCTATAATGAGCAGTTCTTC. This codes for CASSQESSGGYNEQFF.

This clone is a singleton in its sample. The V call is TRBV5-5, the J call TRBJ2-4; 7 bases map to TRBD2. Trimming at V came to 3 bases and at J to 2 bases, leaving 8 bases not matched to a gene. The CDR3 is 16 amino acids. Germline V gene sequence: CDR1 SGHKS, CDR2 YYEKEE (reference sequence). DNA of the CDR3: TGTGCCAGCAGCTCCGGGGAGGGACGAACCAAAAACATTCAGTACTTC. Translating gives CASSSGEGRTKNIQYF.

This clone showed up many times. The V gene is TRBV19, the J gene TRBJ2-3; 10 positions match TRBD1. The CDR3 loop spans 16 amino acids. The ends lost 4 bases at V and 4 bases at J; junction bases unmatched: 8. In germline, CDR1 is LNHDA, CDR2 SQIVND (reference sequence). CDR3 bases: TGTGCCAGTAGTACCCCCCCCGGACAGGGGGCAGATACGCAGTATTTT. It is translated as CASSTPPGQGADTQYF.

This chain links TRBV29-1 with TRBJ2-1; 15 bases match TRBD2. Losses at the gene ends were 4 bases for V and 3 bases for J; bases not matched to a gene: 10. Germline V gene lookup returns CDR1 SQVTM and CDR2 ANQGSEA. The CDR3 consists of 18 residues. CDR3 residues: CSVGGLAGGGAIYNEQFF. In nucleotides, the CDR3 is TGCAGCGTTGGTGGACTAGCGGGAGGGGGGGCCATCTACAATGAGCAGTTCTTC.

The chain carries TRBV25-1 and TRBJ2-1, with TRBD1 matching over 7 bases. The V gene's germline CDR1 is MGHDK and CDR2 SYGVNS. Trimming cost V 2 bases and J 4 bases; bases outside gene matches: 2. This CDR3 spans 14 amino acids. The CDR3 DNA sequence: TGTGCCAGCAGTGAACAGGGGGAATACAATGAGCAGTTCTTC. Translated, it gives CASSEQGEYNEQFF. The full variable domain, its missing parts supplied by reference TRBV25-1 and TRBJ2-1, is EADIYQTPRYLVIGTGKKITLECSQTMGHDKMYWYQQDPGMELHLIHYSYGVNSTEKGDLSSESTVSRIRTEHFPLTLESARPSHTSQYLCASSEQGEYNEQFFGPGTRLTVL.

The V call is TRBV5-6, the J call TRBJ2-2; D is unclear. The germline V gene encodes CDR1 SGHDT and CDR2 YYEEEE. This CDR3 has 16 amino acids. Trimming took 0 bases from V and 8 from J, leaving 17 bases between them. The CDR3 loop reads CASSLVVPNPPGELFF. CDR3 coding DNA: TGTGCCAGCAGCTTGGTGGTGCCCAACCCACCGGGGGAGCTGTTTTTT.

The chain is built from TRBV25-1 and TRBJ1-5, with TRBD1 as a possible D gene (6 bases). Germline CDR1 reads MGHDK; CDR2 reads SYGVNS. Trimming removed 2 bases from V and 11 bases from J, with 13 bases in between. The CDR3 is 13 residues long. CDR3 sequence (DNA): TGTGCCAGCAGTGAAGATGGGGGCGAAGCCCAGCATTTT. Its protein is CASSEDGGEAQHF.

This clone was picked up a small number of times. The CDR3 is CASSLGGAGTSGSFRQFF. CDR3 sequence (DNA): TGTGCCAGCAGCTTAGGAGGAGCCGGTACTAGCGGGAGTTTTAGGCAGTTCTTC. The chain employs TRBV5-4 and TRBJ2-1, with TRBD2 identical over 11 bases. V lost 2 bases to trimming and J lost 12 bases; unmatched junction nucleotides: 19. This CDR3 comprises 18 residues. CDR1 and CDR2 from the germline V gene are SGHNT and YYREEE (reference sequence).

V usage is TRBV27 and J usage is TRBJ2-3; no clear D. The CDR3 consists of 13 residues. Germline V gives CDR1 MNHEY, CDR2 SMNVEV (reference sequence). V shed 5 bases and J shed 10 bases, with 16 bases lying between them. CDR3 DNA: TGTGCCAGCAGTCGGAGCCGGGCCCAGGCGCAGTATTTT. It yields the protein CASSRSRAQAQYF.

The J gene is TRBJ1-4, the V gene TRBV28; D might be TRBD1 (5 bases). The CDR3 sequence is 15 residues long. The V end lost 4 bases, the J end lost 4 bases, and 13 bases lay between the germline ends. The germline V gene has CDR1 MDHEN and CDR2 SYDVKM. This CDR3 reads CASSSSGRINEKLFF. CDR3 sequence (DNA): TGTGCCAGCAGTTCATCGGGACGGATTAATGAAAAACTGTTTTTT.

The genes are TRBV21-1 and TRBJ2-3; the D segment call TRBD2 is taken from the table without a DNA check. TRBV21-1 is a pseudogene locus. CDR3 size: 16 residues. For the CDR3, the DNA is TGTGCCAGCAGCTCCCGGTGGGAGGTACGTGCAGATACGCAGTATTTT. This translates into CASSSRWEVRADTQYF.

The rearrangement uses TRBV27 and TRBJ2-1, with 9 bases aligning to TRBD1. The CDR3 runs 16 residues. Germline V gene data show CDR1 as MNHEY and CDR2 as SMNVEV (reference sequence). V trimming: 2 bases; J trimming: 7 bases; junction bases outside the gene matches: 9. The CDR3 DNA sequence: TGTGCCAGCAGTTTAACAGGGGGCTACACGAGAAATGAGCAGTTCTTC. Protein product: CASSLTGGYTRNEQFF.

The CDR3 region has the DNA TGTGCCAGCAGCCCCACAGATACGCAGTATTTT. Translating gives CASSPTDTQYF. The chain uses TRBV7-9 and TRBJ2-3; D is uncertain. This CDR3 is built from 11 residues. Germline CDR1 is SEHNR and CDR2 is FQNEAQ (reference sequence). Trimming pared 5 bases from V and 2 bases from J, leaving 2 bases between.

The V call is TRBV6-5, the J call TRBJ2-7; tentatively, D is TRBD1 (5 bases). The V gene lost 0 bases and the J gene lost 6 bases, with 9 bases spanning the gap. Germline V gene sequence: CDR1 MNHEY, CDR2 SVGAGI. The CDR3 covers 13 residues. The CDR3 DNA reads as TGTGCCAGCAGTTACTCGCCCAGGGCCGAGCAGTACTTC. This translates into CASSYSPRAEQYF.

This clone showed up just a few times. The chain combines TRBV19 with TRBJ2-2; 10 nucleotides agree with TRBD2. Trimming removed 0 bases from V and 5 bases from J; junction bases left unmatched: 9. The germline gives CDR1 LNHDA, CDR2 SQIVND (reference sequence). This CDR3 has 18 residues. The CDR3 protein is CASSIDGGLAAITGELFF. The CDR3 DNA is TGTGCCAGTAGTATAGATGGCGGACTAGCGGCAATTACCGGGGAGCTGTTTTTT.

The genes are TRBV7-9 and TRBJ2-5; TRBD1 agrees at 10 bases. The CDR3 covers 15 residues. From germline, CDR1 is SEHNR and CDR2 FQNEAQ (reference sequence). V dropped 3 bases and J dropped 4; count of bases not matched to a gene: 5. CDR3 loop: CASSFSTGGAETQYF. CDR3 nucleotide sequence: TGTGCCAGCAGCTTCTCGACAGGGGGCGCAGAGACCCAGTACTTC.

This rearrangement joins TRBV7-9 to TRBJ1-1; TRBD1 is a possible D gene (6 bases). CDR1 is SEHNR and CDR2 is FQNEAQ in the germline V gene (reference sequence). CDR3 length: 19 amino acids. The V and J ends lost 4 bases and 4 bases respectively, with 28 bases between them. The CDR3 loop is CASSSPPRRAGAKGTEAFF. CDR3 DNA sequence: TGTGCCAGCAGCTCCCCGCCCCGTAGGGCAGGGGCAAAGGGCACTGAAGCTTTCTTT.

V is TRBV18 and J is TRBJ2-3; maybe TRBD2 (6 bases). Per germline, CDR1 KGHSH and CDR2 LQKENI. The V end lost 3 bases, the J end lost 2 bases, and 12 bases lay between the germline ends. The CDR3 consists of 15 residues. CDR3 residues: CASSPTSLSTDTQYF. Here the CDR3 DNA reads TGTGCCAGCTCACCCACTAGCCTTTCCACAGATACGCAGTATTTT.

The rearrangement uses TRBV6-6 and TRBJ2-5; 8 bases map to TRBD1. The CDR3 is 14 amino acids. Per the germline V gene, CDR1 is MNHNY and CDR2 is SVGAGI (reference sequence). After removal of 6 bases from V and 3 bases from J, the junction contained 6 bases not matched to a gene. The CDR3 coding sequence is TGTGCCAGCAGGACGACAGGGGCCAAAGAGACCCAGTACTTC. Translated, it gives CASRTTGAKETQYF.

This clone was observed a single time. The V gene is TRBV29-1, the J gene TRBJ2-1; no clear D gene. The CDR3 runs to 12 residues. Germline CDR1 SQVTM, CDR2 ANQGSEA. V was pared by 3 bases and J by 9 bases, with 12 bases between. The CDR3 DNA sequence: TGCAGCGTTGATTGGAGTAGCTCTGAGCAGTTCTTC. This translates into CSVDWSSSEQFF.

The rearrangement links TRBV2 to TRBJ2-7, with TRBD1 identical over 8 bases. Germline V gives CDR1 SNHLY, CDR2 FYNNEI. Trimming at V came to 6 bases and at J to 0 bases, leaving 7 bases not matched to a gene. This CDR3 contains 15 residues. The CDR3, as DNA: TGTGCCAGCAGATCGACAGGGGCCAGCTCCTACGAGCAGTACTTC. This gives the protein CASRSTGASSYEQYF.

This chain links TRBV11-2 with TRBJ2-7; 7 bases line up with TRBD1. From germline, CDR1 is SGHAT and CDR2 FQNNGV. Germline trimming cut 2 bases from V and 0 bases from J; bases unmatched to any gene: 4. CDR3 size: 15 residues. The CDR3 region is CASSLTGQPSYEQYF. The DNA for the CDR3 is TGTGCCAGCAGCTTAACGGGACAGCCCTCCTACGAGCAGTACTTC.

In its sample, this clone was seen a few times. The chain links TRBV5-1 to TRBJ1-2; TRBD1 matches 9 bases. J was trimmed by 8 bases and V by 4 bases; bases with no gene match: 9. This CDR3 has 14 residues. CDR1 is SGHRS, CDR2 YFSETQ, per germline. The CDR3 is CASSIGDRAYGYTF. The CDR3 bases are TGCGCCAGCAGCATTGGGGACAGGGCCTACGGCTACACCTTC.

As DNA, the CDR3 is TGCGCCAGCAGGTACGCGGTGGGGCCGTCCGAGCAGTACTTC. Residues: CASRYAVGPSEQYF. This rearrangement joins TRBV5-1 to TRBJ2-7, with TRBD1 as a possible D gene (5 bases). The germline V and J ends were trimmed by 5 bases and 6 bases, with 18 bases remaining between them. In germline, CDR1 is SGHRS, CDR2 YFSETQ. The CDR3 has 14 residues.

This clone was seen a handful of times. J is TRBJ2-2 and V is TRBV29-1; D call uncertain. Germline loops: CDR1 SQVTM, CDR2 ANQGSEA. V shed 7 bases and J shed 6 bases, with 6 bases lying between them. The CDR3 runs 10 residues. The CDR3, as DNA: TGCAGCGGAGTGGCCGGGGAGCTGTTTTTT. This codes for CSGVAGELFF.

This chain connects TRBV11-3 to TRBJ2-1; 7 positions match TRBD1. CDR1 is SGHNT and CDR2 is YENEEA in the germline V gene. The V and J ends lost 8 bases and 4 bases, in that order; junction bases with no gene match: 8. The CDR3 spans 14 residues. The CDR3 DNA sequence: TGTGCCAGCTCCGAGAGACAGGGATACAATGAGCAGTTCTTC. Translating it yields CASSERQGYNEQFF.

This clone showed up just a few times. The chain recombines TRBV27 with TRBJ2-7, with D possibly being TRBD1 (5 bases). Germline CDR1 and CDR2: MNHEY and SMNVEV (reference sequence). The V end lost 5 bases, the J end lost 6 bases, and 14 bases lay between the germline ends. The CDR3 length is 13 residues. For the CDR3, the DNA is TGTGCCAGCAGTCCCACTCAGGGTGGCGAGCAGTACTTC. It is translated as CASSPTQGGEQYF.

This clone was detected only a few times. J is TRBJ2-5 and V is TRBV5-4; either TRBD1 or TRBD2 may supply D (5 bases each). Deletions cut 2 bases from V and 1 base from J, with 15 bases between. In germline, CDR1 is SGHNT, CDR2 YYREEE (reference sequence). This CDR3 has 16 residues. Here the CDR3 reads CASSLLGLGTQETQYF. CDR3 DNA: TGTGCCAGCAGCTTACTGGGATTGGGGACCCAAGAGACCCAGTACTTC.

V gene TRBV28 combines with J gene TRBJ2-7; the D gene is possibly TRBD1 (5 bases). CDR3 size: 16 residues. Deletions cut 3 bases from V and 5 bases from J, with 20 bases between. The germline CDR1 and CDR2 sequences are MDHEN and SYDVKM. CDR3 DNA sequence: TGTGCCAGCAGTTTGGGGTTTGGGGCAAATGAGGACGAGCAGTACTTC. Translating gives CASSLGFGANEDEQYF. The entire variable domain, with the rest obtained from reference TRBV28 and TRBJ2-7, is as follows: DVKVTQSSRYLVKRTGEKVFLECVQDMDHENMFWYRQDPGLGLRLIYFSYDVKMKEKGDIPEGYSVSREKKERFSLILESASTNQTSMYLCASSLGFGANEDEQYFGPGTRLTVT.

The chain combines TRBV5-4 with TRBJ2-1; 13 nucleotides align to TRBD2. The germline gives CDR1 SGHNT, CDR2 YYREEE (reference sequence). The J segment lost 9 bases and the V segment lost 2 bases, leaving 8 bases of the junction unmatched. The CDR3 has 16 residues. CDR3 residues: CASSLKTSGRTVEQFF. In DNA, the CDR3 is TGTGCCAGCAGCTTAAAGACTAGCGGGAGGACGGTTGAGCAGTTCTTC.